These 21 T cell receptor beta chains originate from one sample sequenced in a study of shared clonotypes between healthy human individuals. The assay was immunoSEQ multiplex PCR, and TCRdb's table has in-frame clones only and misses some. Here the sample spans 2 million to 2.5 million clones, roughly 92% being singletons. The sample was naive CD4+ T cells from PBMCs. Subset described: CD45RA+ positively selected. These receptors originate from a young man in good health. Some clones in this sample may be carry-over from other donors' samples.

V usage is TRBV28 and J usage is TRBJ2-3, with D perhaps TRBD1 or TRBD2 (6 bases each). Germline CDR1 is MDHEN and CDR2 is SYDVKM. Trimming cost V 4 bases and J 5 bases, with 10 bases left between them. This CDR3 has 13 residues. The CDR3 coding sequence is TGTGCCAGCAGTTGGGGGGCTGAAGATACGCAGTATTTT. Protein: CASSWGAEDTQYF.

The chain uses TRBV30 and TRBJ2-7; tentatively, D is TRBD2 (6 bases). Germline V gives CDR1 GTSNPN, CDR2 SVGIG (reference sequence). CDR3 length: 13 residues. V lost 3 bases to trimming and J lost 3 bases, with 12 bases between them. The CDR3 loop is CAWRGGSYYEQYF. The CDR3 DNA sequence: TGTGCCTGGAGGGGGGGATCGTACTACGAGCAGTACTTC.

This chain joins TRBV5-1 and TRBJ2-7, with TRBD1 identical over 9 bases. V shed 4 bases, J shed 3 bases, and the junction held 11 bases outside the gene matches. This CDR3 is 16 amino acids long. CDR1 and CDR2 (germline): SGHRS, YFSETQ. CDR3 amino acids: CASSLVRDRDVYEQYF. CDR3 nucleotide sequence: TGCGCCAGCAGCCTCGTCCGGGACAGGGACGTCTACGAGCAGTACTTC.

This chain links TRBV28 with TRBJ2-5; the match to TRBD1 covers 9 bases. Per the germline V gene, CDR1 is MDHEN and CDR2 is SYDVKM. V lost 2 bases and J lost 2; bases outside the gene matches: 3. The CDR3 length is 15 residues. The CDR3 DNA sequence: TGTGCCAGCAGTTTAGGGACAGGGATACAAGAGACCCAGTACTTC. Translation gives CASSLGTGIQETQYF.

This chain links TRBV29-1 with TRBJ2-3; D remains ambiguous. This CDR3 region has 14 residues. V lost 4 bases and J 2 bases, leaving 13 bases between the germline ends. Germline V gene lookup returns CDR1 SQVTM and CDR2 ANQGSEA. CDR3 nucleotides: TGCAGCGTTGTAGAAATTGCCTCCACAGATACGCAGTATTTT. Translating it yields CSVVEIASTDTQYF.

V and J are TRBV27 and TRBJ2-1; TRBD1 matches at 8 bases. Per the germline V gene, CDR1 is MNHEY and CDR2 is SMNVEV (reference sequence). The CDR3 is made up of 18 amino acids. Losses at the gene ends were 5 bases for V and 1 base for J; bases not matched to a gene: 13. Written as DNA, the CDR3 is TGTGCCAGCAGTGTTTTCAGGGGGCGCAGCGGGTCCTACAATGAGCAGTTCTTC. Translating gives CASSVFRGRSGSYNEQFF.

The chain uses TRBV6-1 and TRBJ2-7; D gene uncertain. This CDR3 region has 12 residues. V was cut by 6 bases and J by 2 bases, with 8 bases left in between. Looked up from germline, CDR1 is MNHNS and CDR2 is SASEGT. CDR3 loop: CASRPPAYEQYF. The CDR3 DNA sequence: TGTGCCAGCAGACCTCCAGCCTACGAGCAGTACTTC.

The V call is TRBV7-2, the J call TRBJ2-7; TRBD2 matches 9 bases. The length of the CDR3 is 16 residues. Trimming removed 5 bases from V and 0 bases from J; junction bases left unmatched: 8. Germline V gives CDR1 SGHTA, CDR2 FQGNSA. CDR3 coding DNA: TGTGCCAGCAGCGCTCGACTAGCGGACTACTCCTACGAGCAGTACTTC. Amino acids: CASSARLADYSYEQYF. Complete variable domain (other parts from reference TRBV7-2 and TRBJ2-7): GAGVSQSPSNKVTEKGKDVELRCDPISGHTALYWYRQSLGQGLEFLIYFQGNSAPDKSGLPSDRFSAERTGGSVSTLTIQRTQQEDSAVYLCASSARLADYSYEQYFGPGTRLTVT.

The chain joins TRBV7-7 to TRBJ2-2; D could derive from TRBD1 or TRBD2 (7 bases each). Germline V CDR1 and CDR2: SSHAT, FNYEAQ (reference sequence). This CDR3 is 16 amino acids long. V lost 5 bases and J 3 bases, leaving 16 bases between the germline ends. The CDR3 is CASSPRGGFDTGELFF. The DNA of the CDR3 is TGTGCCAGCAGCCCCAGGGGGGGGTTCGACACCGGGGAGCTGTTTTTT.

CDR3 protein: CASSPVGTTDTQYF. The CDR3 DNA follows: TGTGCCAGCAGCCCTGTGGGGACCACAGATACGCAGTATTTT. The rearrangement joins TRBV7-3 to TRBJ2-3; D might be TRBD1 or TRBD2, each matching 5 bases. CDR3 length: 14 residues. V shed 5 bases and J shed 2 bases, with 11 bases lying between them. CDR1 is SGHTA, CDR2 FQGTGA, per germline. The full variable domain, in which reference TRBV7-3 and TRBJ2-3 provide the parts outside the CDR3, is GAGVSQTPSNKVTEKGKYVELRCDPISGHTALYWYRQSLGQGPEFLIYFQGTGAADDSGLPNDRFFAVRPEGSVSTLKIQRTERGDSAVYLCASSPVGTTDTQYFGPGTRLTVL.

This chain links TRBV5-1 with TRBJ2-7; D possibly uses TRBD1 or TRBD2 (6 bases each). The CDR3 sequence is 15 residues long. V lost 0 bases, J lost 5 bases, and 15 bases lay in between. Germline assignment: CDR1 SGHRS and CDR2 YFSETQ. This chain's CDR3 is CASSLATGARDEQYF. The DNA of the CDR3 is TGCGCCAGCAGCTTGGCCACGGGGGCGAGGGACGAGCAGTACTTC.

The chain links TRBV28 to TRBJ2-3, with D hard to call. The V gene's germline CDR1 is MDHEN and CDR2 SYDVKM. This CDR3 is 15 amino acids long. The ends were cut back, 7 bases at V and 4 bases at J, with 18 bases in the middle. CDR3 nucleotide sequence: TGTGCCAGCACCCCTCCGCGTAGTAGGGCAGATACGCAGTATTTT. Translation gives CASTPPRSRADTQYF.

The V gene is TRBV5-6, the J gene TRBJ2-7, with D maybe TRBD2 (5 bases). The CDR3 spans 13 residues. The ends were cut back, 4 bases at V and 3 bases at J, with 11 bases in the middle. The germline V gene encodes CDR1 SGHDT and CDR2 YYEEEE. The CDR3 DNA reads as TGTGCCAGCAGCGTTGGAGGAAACTACGAGCAGTACTTC. Its protein product is CASSVGGNYEQYF.

A few counts support this clone. The CDR3 region has the DNA TGTGCCTGGAGACAGGGGTTGGTCACTGAAGCTTTCTTT. Translated: CAWRQGLVTEAFF. The J gene is TRBJ1-1, the V gene TRBV30, with TRBD1 matching over 7 bases. V trimming: 3 bases; J trimming: 4 bases; junction bases outside the gene matches: 5. CDR3 length: 13 amino acids. CDR1 is GTSNPN and CDR2 is SVGIG in the germline V gene (reference sequence).

The chain carries TRBV7-2 and TRBJ2-5; TRBD1 matches 9 bases. Germline loops: CDR1 SGHTA, CDR2 FQGNSA. Losses at the gene ends were 1 base for V and 5 bases for J; bases not matched to a gene: 5. The CDR3 runs 15 residues. In nucleotides, the CDR3 is TGTGCCAGCAGCTTAGGACAGGGGGATGTGGAGACCCAGTACTTC. Residues: CASSLGQGDVETQYF.

The chain uses TRBV28 and TRBJ2-1; no reliable D call. The length of the CDR3 is 8 residues. Germline V gene sequence: CDR1 MDHEN, CDR2 SYDVKM. Trimming removed 8 bases from V and 15 bases from J, with 8 bases in between. For the CDR3, the DNA is TGTGCCAGCGGATCCATGTTCTTC. Translation gives CASGSMFF.

J is TRBJ2-3 and V is TRBV5-1; 11 bases map to TRBD1. Germline V lookup: CDR1 SGHRS, CDR2 YFSETQ. The CDR3 is 17 amino acids. The trim removed 1 base at V and 0 bases at J, leaving 4 bases unmatched. The CDR3 reads CASSLLGTGGSTDTQYF. CDR3 DNA: TGCGCCAGCAGCTTGCTTGGGACAGGGGGAAGCACAGATACGCAGTATTTT.

With regard to this clone: The identical CDR3 is also encoded by other nucleotide sequences in the sample. This sequence joins TRBV29-1 and TRBJ2-4, with unresolved D. The V end was cut by 6 bases, the J end by 0 bases, with 9 bases between. This CDR3 spans 13 amino acids. CDR1 is SQVTM and CDR2 is ANQGSEA in the germline V gene. Here the CDR3 reads CSVGLLAKNIQYF. The CDR3 DNA sequence: TGCAGCGTCGGGCTGCTAGCCAAAAACATTCAGTACTTC. The whole variable domain, remainder taken from reference TRBV29-1 and TRBJ2-4, is SAVISQKPSRDICQRGTSLTIQCQVDSQVTMMFWYRQQPGQSLTLIATANQGSEATYESGFVIDKFPISRPNLTFSTLTVSNMSPEDSSIYLCSVGLLAKNIQYFGAGTRLSVL.

In its sample, this clone was seen a few times. The gene calls are TRBV28 and TRBJ1-1; D uncertain. V lost 11 bases and J 0 bases, leaving 4 bases between the germline ends. CDR3 length: 10 amino acids. From germline, CDR1 is MDHEN and CDR2 SYDVKM. The CDR3 spells CASVNTEAFF. CDR3 sequence (DNA): TGTGCCTCCGTGAACACTGAAGCTTTCTTT.

The rearrangement links TRBV30 to TRBJ1-4; D is perhaps TRBD1 (6 bases). Germline CDR1 is GTSNPN and CDR2 is SVGIG (reference sequence). V lost 3 bases to trimming and J lost 8 bases, with 13 bases between them. The length of the CDR3 is 13 residues. CDR3 sequence (DNA): TGTGCCTGGAGGCTGCAGGGGAACGAAAAACTGTTTTTT. Translated: CAWRLQGNEKLFF.

This chain uses TRBV5-6 with TRBJ2-2, with TRBD1 matching over 10 bases. Losses at the gene ends were 2 bases for V and 6 bases for J; bases not matched to a gene: 4. The germline gives CDR1 SGHDT, CDR2 YYEEEE. This CDR3 is built from 15 residues. CDR3 coding DNA: TGTGCCAGCAGCTTCCGGGACAGGGGTGCCGGGGAGCTGTTTTTT. Translation gives CASSFRDRGAGELFF.